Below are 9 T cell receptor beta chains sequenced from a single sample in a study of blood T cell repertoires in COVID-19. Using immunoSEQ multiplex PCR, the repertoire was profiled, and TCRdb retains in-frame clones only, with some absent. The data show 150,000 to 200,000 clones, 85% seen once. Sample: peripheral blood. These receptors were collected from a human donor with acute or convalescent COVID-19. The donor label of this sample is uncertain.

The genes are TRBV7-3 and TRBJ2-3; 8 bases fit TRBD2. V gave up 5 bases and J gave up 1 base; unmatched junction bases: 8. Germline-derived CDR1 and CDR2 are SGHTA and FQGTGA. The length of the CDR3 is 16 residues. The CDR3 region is CASSKDAGGGTDTQYF. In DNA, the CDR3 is TGTGCCAGCAGCAAAGATGCCGGGGGGGGCACAGATACGCAGTATTTT.

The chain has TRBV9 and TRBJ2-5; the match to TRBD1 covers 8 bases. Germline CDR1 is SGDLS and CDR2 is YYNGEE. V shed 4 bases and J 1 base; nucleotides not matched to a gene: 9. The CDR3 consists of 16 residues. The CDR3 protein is CASSKNRGDLQETQYF. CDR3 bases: TGTGCCAGCAGCAAAAACAGGGGGGACCTCCAAGAGACCCAGTACTTC. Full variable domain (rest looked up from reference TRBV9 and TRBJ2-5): DSGVTQTPKHLITATGQRVTLRCSPRSGDLSVYWYQQSLDQGLQFLIQYYNGEERAKGNILERFSAQQFPDLHSELNLSSLELGDSALYFCASSKNRGDLQETQYFGPGTRLLVL.

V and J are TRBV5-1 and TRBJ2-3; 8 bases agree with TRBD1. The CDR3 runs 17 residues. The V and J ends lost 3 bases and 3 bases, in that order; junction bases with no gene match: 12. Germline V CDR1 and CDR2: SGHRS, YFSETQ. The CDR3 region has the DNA TGCGCCAGCAGCTCTCGAAGGACAGGGTTAGCTACAGATACGCAGTATTTT. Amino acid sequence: CASSSRRTGLATDTQYF.

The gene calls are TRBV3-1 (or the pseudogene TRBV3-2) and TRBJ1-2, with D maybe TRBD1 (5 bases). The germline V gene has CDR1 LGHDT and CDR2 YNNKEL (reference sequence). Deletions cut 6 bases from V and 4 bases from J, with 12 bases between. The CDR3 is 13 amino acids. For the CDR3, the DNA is TGTGCCAGCAGACCAGACAGCTTCTATGGCTACACCTTC. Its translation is CASRPDSFYGYTF.

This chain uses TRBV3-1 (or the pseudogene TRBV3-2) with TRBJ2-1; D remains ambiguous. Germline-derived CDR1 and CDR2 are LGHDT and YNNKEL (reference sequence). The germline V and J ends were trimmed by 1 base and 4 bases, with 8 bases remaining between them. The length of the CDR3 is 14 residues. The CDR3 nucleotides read TGTGCCAGCAGCCAAGGGCAGGTTTACAATGAGCAGTTCTTC. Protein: CASSQGQVYNEQFF.

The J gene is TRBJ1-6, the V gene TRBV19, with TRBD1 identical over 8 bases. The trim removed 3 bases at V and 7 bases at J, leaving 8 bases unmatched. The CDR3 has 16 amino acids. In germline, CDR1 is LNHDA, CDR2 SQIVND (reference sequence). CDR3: CASSMVDRVNNSPLHF. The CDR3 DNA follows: TGTGCCAGTAGTATGGTGGACAGGGTAAACAATTCACCCCTCCACTTT.

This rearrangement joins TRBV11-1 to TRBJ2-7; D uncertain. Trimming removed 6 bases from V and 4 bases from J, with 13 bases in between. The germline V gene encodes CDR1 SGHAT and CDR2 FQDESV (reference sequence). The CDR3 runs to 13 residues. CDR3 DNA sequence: TGTGCCAGCAGTTCCTCAAACAAGTACGAGCAGTACTTC. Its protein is CASSSSNKYEQYF.

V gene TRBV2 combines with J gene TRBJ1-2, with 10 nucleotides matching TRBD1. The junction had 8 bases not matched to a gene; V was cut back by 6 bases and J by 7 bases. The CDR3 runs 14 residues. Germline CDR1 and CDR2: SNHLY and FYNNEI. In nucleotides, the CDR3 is TGTGCCAGCAGCCCCGGGACAGGGGTGGTTGGCTACACCTTC. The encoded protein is CASSPGTGVVGYTF.

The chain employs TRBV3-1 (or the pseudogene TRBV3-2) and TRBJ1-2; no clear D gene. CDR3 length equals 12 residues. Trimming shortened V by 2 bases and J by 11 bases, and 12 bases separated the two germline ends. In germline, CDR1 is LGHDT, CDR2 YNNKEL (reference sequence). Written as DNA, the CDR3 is TGTGCCAGCAGCCAAACATCTGCTCTTTACACCTTC. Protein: CASSQTSALYTF.